Presented here are 14 T cell receptor beta chains from one specimen sequenced in a study of radiotherapy plus CTLA-4 blockade in lung cancer. Using immunoSEQ multiplex PCR, the repertoire was profiled, and TCRdb retains in-frame clones only, with some absent. The sample carries 52,000 or so clones, roughly three quarters recorded once. The sample in question was peripheral blood, obtained from a patient treated with radiotherapy plus ipilimumab. The receptor set was obtained from a human donor with non-small cell lung cancer who had a partial response to radiotherapy plus ipilimumab.

The rearrangement uses TRBV7-8 and TRBJ1-2, with 9 bases that match TRBD1. The CDR3 has 15 residues. J lost 2 bases, V lost 4 bases, and 5 bases had no gene match. Germline V gene lookup returns CDR1 SGHVS and CDR2 FQNEAQ. DNA for the CDR3: TGTGCCAGCAGCTCCGGACAGGGGAGGAACTATGGCTACACCTTC. Translation: CASSSGQGRNYGYTF.

This rearrangement joins TRBV5-1 to TRBJ1-4, with 7 bases lining up with TRBD1. This CDR3 region has 15 residues. V shed 7 bases, J shed 5 bases, and the junction held 11 bases outside the gene matches. The germline V gene has CDR1 SGHRS and CDR2 YFSETQ. CDR3 in amino acids: CASRTGQGINEKLFF. In nucleotides, the CDR3 is TGCGCCAGCCGGACAGGCCAGGGGATCAATGAAAAACTGTTTTTT.

In this sample, this clone turned up once. This rearrangement joins TRBV19 to TRBJ1-2, with no clear D. V was pared by 6 bases and J by 2 bases, with 19 bases between. The germline gives CDR1 LNHDA, CDR2 SQIVND (reference sequence). The CDR3 length is 16 residues. CDR3 sequence reads: CASRDFKRSENYGYTF. As DNA, the CDR3 is TGTGCCAGTAGAGACTTTAAGCGCTCCGAAAACTATGGCTACACCTTC.

This chain links TRBV29-1 with TRBJ1-2, with a weak D call TRBD1 (6 bases). The V gene's germline CDR1 is SQVTM and CDR2 ANQGSEA. CDR3 length: 12 residues. V was shortened by 6 bases and J by 4 bases, with 12 bases between the two germline ends. CDR3 bases: TGCAGCGTGACGGGGGGCGGCTATGGCTACACCTTC. It is translated as CSVTGGGYGYTF.

The chain combines TRBV28 with TRBJ2-7, with TRBD1 matching over 9 bases. The trim removed 7 bases at V and 9 bases at J, leaving 13 bases unmatched. Germline values: CDR1 MDHEN, CDR2 SYDVKM. This CDR3 is 14 amino acids long. CDR3 nucleotide sequence: TGTGCCAGCAACCCGACACTAACAGGGGGCGGGCAGTACTTC. This encodes CASNPTLTGGGQYF.

The chain recombines TRBV5-1 with TRBJ2-5; D is perhaps TRBD2 (6 bases). This CDR3 has 13 residues. The germline CDR1 and CDR2 sequences are SGHRS and YFSETQ. The V and J ends lost 3 bases and 2 bases respectively, with 8 bases between them. The CDR3 sequence is CASSSGTQETQYF. DNA for the CDR3: TGCGCCAGCAGCTCAGGGACTCAAGAGACCCAGTACTTC.

The chain links TRBV19 to TRBJ1-1; D gene unclear. This CDR3 is built from 14 residues. Per the germline V gene, CDR1 is LNHDA and CDR2 is SQIVND (reference sequence). Between the trimmed V and J ends, which lost 5 bases and 14 bases, there was a span of 24 bases. In DNA form, the CDR3 reads TGTGCCAGTAGTCGCCTCTATAGCCGGCACCAGAGCTTCTTT. The encoded protein is CASSRLYSRHQSFF.

Points on this clone: Other DNA variants within this sample encode the same CDR3. This chain's CDR3 is CASSEGTGPNSPLHF. CDR3 DNA sequence: TGTGCCAGCAGCGAAGGGACAGGACCTAATTCACCCCTCCACTTT. The chain employs TRBV9 and TRBJ1-6; 8 bases are a match to TRBD1. V lost 3 bases, J lost 6 bases, and 5 bases stayed unmatched. CDR1 is SGDLS and CDR2 is YYNGEE in the germline V gene. The CDR3 spans 15 residues.

This chain connects TRBV27 to TRBJ1-1, with 7 nucleotides matching TRBD1. Trimming took 3 bases from V and 5 from J; bases not matched to a gene: 3. The length of the CDR3 is 13 residues. From germline, CDR1 is MNHEY and CDR2 SMNVEV (reference sequence). The CDR3 DNA reads as TGTGCCAGCAGTTTTCAGGGGGAAACTGAAGCTTTCTTT. Protein sequence: CASSFQGETEAFF.

This clone was counted only a few times. CDR3 loop: CASSRQVLYGYTF. CDR3 sequence (DNA): TGTGCCAGCAGTCGACAGGTATTATATGGCTACACCTTC. The rearrangement links TRBV2 to TRBJ1-2, with D perhaps matching TRBD1 (6 bases). Germline V gene lookup returns CDR1 SNHLY and CDR2 FYNNEI. CDR3 size: 13 residues. V gave up 5 bases and J gave up 5 bases, with 12 bases separating them.

V and J are TRBV5-1 and TRBJ1-1, with D possibly TRBD1 on 5 matching bases. Germline CDR1 and CDR2: SGHRS and YFSETQ. V was cut by 5 bases and J by 5 bases, with 16 bases left in between. This CDR3 is 14 amino acids long. CDR3 in amino acids: CASSGEGSDTEAFF. DNA for the CDR3: TGCGCCAGCAGTGGGGAGGGGAGCGATACTGAAGCTTTCTTT.

This chain connects TRBV7-9 to TRBJ2-1; 10 nucleotides agree with TRBD1. In germline, CDR1 is SEHNR, CDR2 FQNEAQ (reference sequence). This CDR3 is built from 18 residues. Losses at the gene ends were 2 bases for V and 6 bases for J; bases not matched to a gene: 13. The CDR3 protein is CASSLTLPGTGVINEQFF. Here the CDR3 DNA reads TGTGCCAGCAGCTTAACCCTGCCAGGGACAGGGGTCATCAATGAGCAGTTCTTC.

The J gene is TRBJ1-5, the V gene TRBV2; tentative D call: TRBD1 (6 bases). V was shortened by 3 bases and J by 3 bases, with 18 bases between the two germline ends. The CDR3 runs to 17 residues. Looked up from germline, CDR1 is SNHLY and CDR2 is FYNNEI. CDR3 DNA: TGTGCCAGCAGTGAGGGGGCCCGACGGAACTCCAATCAGCCCCAGCATTTT. Its protein product is CASSEGARRNSNQPQHF.

V gene TRBV6-1 combines with J gene TRBJ2-2, with 7 bases aligning to TRBD1. The length of the CDR3 is 14 residues. V lost 4 bases, J lost 7 bases, and 6 bases stayed unmatched. Germline CDR1 is MNHNS and CDR2 is SASEGT. CDR3 residues: CASSARQGGGELFF. DNA of the CDR3: TGTGCCAGCAGTGCCCGACAGGGCGGCGGGGAGCTGTTTTTT.